This T cell receptor (beta chain) appears in the sequencing data of a study of blood T cell repertoires in COVID-19. Study as a whole: Spain, Italy and the United States supplied samples that represented acute and convalescent COVID-19. Sources were T cells, B-cell-depleted T cells, or PBMCs; the material itself was cDNA or gDNA.

Per germline, CDR1 SGHNT and CDR2 YYREEE (reference sequence). The CDR3 runs 15 residues. The J segment lost 5 bases and the V segment lost 4 bases, leaving 9 bases of the junction unmatched. Profiling relied on immunoSEQ multiplex PCR, and the TCRdb table lists in-frame clones only, not all of them. Of about 120,000 clones in the sample, over 70% were seen once. This chain uses TRBV5-4 with TRBJ2-1; TRBD2 agrees at 7 bases. Input material: peripheral blood. This TCR came from a man in his 70s with acute or convalescent COVID-19. Written as DNA, the CDR3 is TGTGCCAGCAGCACAGCGGGGAAACCCAACAATGAGCAGTTCTTC. It codes for CASSTAGKPNNEQFF.